The present entry profiles one T cell receptor beta chain with its context. This sample was included in a study of T cell clones after liver transplantation. The overall study: A pre-transplant mixed lymphocyte reaction with TCRbeta sequencing defined graft-donor-reactive clones followed in post-transplant blood.

This CDR3 is 15 amino acids long. V was pared by 4 bases and J by 2 bases, with 13 bases between. Germline-derived CDR1 and CDR2 are SGDLS and YYNGEE. Here immunoSEQ multiplex PCR was the method, and the copy in TCRdb shows in-frame clones only, minus some. This table holds 12,000 to 15,000 clones, 92% found once. The sequenced sample was CD8+ T cells from blood, obtained before liver transplant. This receptor was identified in a human donor who received a liver transplant. The J gene is TRBJ2-1, the V gene TRBV9, with D possibly TRBD1 on 5 matching bases. The CDR3 DNA is TGTGCCAGCAGCACGGCAGGGAACACCTACAATGAGCAGTTCTTC. Translated: CASSTAGNTYNEQFF.